The next 5 T cell receptor beta chains were all read from a single sample in a study of CD8+CD57+ T cells in acquired aplastic anemia. TCR beta VDJ combinations and CDR3 sequences were profiled from genomic DNA. TCRdb recomputed calls from the reads with MiXCR, one row per CDR3 protein. The sample includes fewer than 200,000 distinct CDR3 sequences, around 40% of them seen just once. The sequencing input was sorted CD4+, CD8+, or CD8+CD57+ T cells (not recorded which) from PBMCs. The receptors derive from a human donor in good health.

This clonotype has a count of ten or more. The V and J genes are TRBV20-1 and TRBJ1-1; D is uncertain. V was cut by 4 bases and J by 5 bases, with 8 bases left in between. Germline CDR1 is DFQATT and CDR2 is SNEGSKA (reference sequence). The CDR3 has 11 amino acids. The CDR3 here is CSAKDVTEAFF. The DNA for the CDR3 is TGCAGTGCTAAAGATGTGACTGAAGCTTTCTTT.

A few counts support this clonotype. The chain recombines TRBV2 with TRBJ1-2; a weak D match, TRBD1 (5 bases). This CDR3 spans 12 amino acids. The V end was cut by 8 bases, the J end by 6 bases, with 13 bases between. Germline loops: CDR1 SNHLY, CDR2 FYNNEI. In DNA form, the CDR3 reads TGTGCCAGCGGACGGGGGTCACATGGCTACACCTTC. Translating gives CASGRGSHGYTF.

There are many counts of this clonotype. Here the CDR3 reads CASSLGVSGTSYEQYF. The CDR3 region has the DNA TGTGCCAGCAGCTTAGGGGTGTCGGGGACCTCCTACGAGCAGTACTTC. The genes are TRBV7-6 and TRBJ2-7; either TRBD1 or TRBD2 may fit D (5 bases each). Germline CDR1 and CDR2: SGHVS and FNYEAQ. This CDR3 is built from 16 residues. V was trimmed by 1 base and J by 0 bases, leaving 13 bases between them.

This clonotype was observed many times. The chain joins TRBV6-1 to TRBJ1-6, with 7 bases aligning to TRBD1. With V trimmed by 6 bases and J by 0 bases, 11 bases remained unmatched. Germline V gene data show CDR1 as MNHNS and CDR2 as SASEGT. CDR3 length equals 18 residues. The CDR3 loop reads CASSQIRDSSSYNSPLHF. The CDR3 nucleotides read TGTGCCAGCAGCCAAATCCGGGACAGCTCCTCCTATAATTCACCCCTCCACTTT.

This clonotype was recorded at least ten times. J is TRBJ1-2 and V is TRBV14, with TRBD1 matching 9 bases. Germline loops: CDR1 SGHDN, CDR2 FVKESK. The CDR3 is made up of 13 amino acids. With V trimmed by 5 bases and J by 8 bases, 6 bases remained unmatched. The CDR3 DNA reads as TGTGCCAGCAGCAAGGACAGGGGATGGGGCTACACCTTC. Translated: CASSKDRGWGYTF.